This TCR beta chain was observed in a study of T cells after posttransplantation cyclophosphamide. Study-wide points: Later post-transplant blood repertoires were often dominated by donor CD8+ memory clones.

Measured with immunoSEQ multiplex PCR; TCRdb has only the in-frame clones, and not every one. The sample holds tens of thousands of clones, 90% to 95% seen once. Comment on this clone: Its antigen is still unknown.

Material: PBMCs. The clonotype originates from a woman under 40 in good health and a related stem cell transplant donor.

The chain's CDR3 is CATSARLASSGNTIYF. The CDR3, as DNA: TGTGCCACCAGCGCCCGACTCGCGAGCTCTGGAAACACCATATATTTT. This chain links TRBV15 with TRBJ1-3; D ambiguous. This CDR3 contains 16 residues. Germline V gene data show CDR1 as LNHNV and CDR2 as YYDKDF (reference sequence). The ends were cut back, 5 bases at V and 0 bases at J, with 14 bases in the middle.